The T cell receptor beta chain described here comes from a study of blood T cells in healthy people across ages. Overall study results and limits: Compared with aged donors, long-lived donors showed fewer expanded clones, suggesting selection. Investigators viewed diversity estimates from one million T cells as underestimates, the study reported.

A J-beta primer mix and a sample-barcoded 5' primer were used in a second PCR of about 7 to 12 cycles. Each cDNA molecule was tagged by a template-switch adaptor that had 12 random nucleotides. TCRdb re-derived calls from the 5' RACE reads in MiXCR, one entry per CDR3 protein. The sample records 1.5 million to 2 million distinct CDR3 sequences, approximately 30% being singletons. A minimum of 5 micrograms of total RNA was extracted per sample. Trimming removed 1 base at V and 2 bases at J, with 3 bases between. The germline CDR1 and CDR2 sequences are GTSNPN and SVGIG (reference sequence). This CDR3 comprises 12 residues. In this sample, this clonotype turned up a few times. The antigen remains unidentified.

The origin of this receptor is a woman aged 25 to 45 in good health. The sample was blood. This chain connects TRBV30 to TRBJ2-1; D gene uncertain. The CDR3 nucleotides read TGTGCCTGGAGTGACACCTACAATGAGCAGTTCTTC. Translation gives CAWSDTYNEQFF. The variable domain in full, with the rest retrieved from reference TRBV30 and TRBJ2-1, is SQTIHQWPATLVQPVGSPLSLECTVEGTSNPNLYWYRQAAGRGLQLLFYSVGIGQISSEVPQNLSASRPQDRQFILSSKKLLLSDSGFYLCAWSDTYNEQFFGPGTRLTVL.